This is a list of T cell receptor beta chains from one sample in a study of T cell changes during pregnancy in multiple sclerosis. Sequenced by immunoSEQ multiplex PCR; TCRdb stores in-frame clones only, minus some. The sample has almost 50,000 clones; 94% are singletons. This material consisted of CD4+ T cells from peripheral blood mononuclear cells, taken in the third trimester of pregnancy. These receptors originate from a female donor with multiple sclerosis, enrolled in a pregnancy study. CDR3s include the opening cysteine and the closing phenylalanine or tryptophan. The D gene is left open where the match is weak. Clone size is shown for a subset of rows, as once, few, many or a class of expanded clone.

J | size | V | D | CDR3 | DNA
TRBJ1-1 | - | TRBV7-8 | TRBD1 | CASSRETGGVLRRVVFF | TGTGCCAGCAGCCGCGAGACAGGGGGCGTCCTACGTCGTGTGGTTTTCTTT
TRBJ1-6 | - | TRBV7-9 | - | CASSPGAGGYNSPLHF | TGTGCCAGCAGCCCAGGGGCGGGGGGCTATAATTCACCCCTCCACTTT
TRBJ1-1 | - | TRBV7-9 | - | CASSLGEGGRAEAFF | TGTGCCAGCAGCTTAGGGGAGGGAGGAAGGGCTGAAGCTTTCTTT
TRBJ1-6 | once | TRBV20-1 | - | CSGSVPLHF | TGCAGTGGGAGCGTCCCCCTCCACTTT
TRBJ2-1 | - | TRBV6-5 | TRBD2 | CASSKPASGLDEQFF | TGTGCCAGCAGTAAACCGGCTAGCGGGCTGGATGAGCAGTTCTTC
TRBJ2-1 | once | TRBV9 | - | CASSVELRVGNNEQFF | TGTGCCAGCAGCGTAGAGTTGAGGGTTGGGAACAATGAGCAGTTCTTC
TRBJ1-6 | - | TRBV21-1 | - | CASSKLTGLSSYNSPLHF | TGTGCCAGCAGCAAACTCACAGGACTAAGCTCCTATAATTCACCCCTCCACTTT
TRBJ2-1 | - | TRBV6-5 | - | CASSRTGFNEQFF | TGTGCCAGCAGTCGAACAGGGTTCAATGAGCAGTTCTTC
TRBJ1-4 | - | TRBV5-6 | TRBD1 | CASSLVGQGALGEKLFF | TGTGCCAGCAGCTTGGTGGGACAGGGGGCACTGGGTGAAAAACTGTTTTTT
TRBJ1-2 | - | TRBV6-1 | TRBD1 | CASIERQGYGYTF | TGTGCCAGCATCGAGCGACAGGGCTATGGCTACACCTTC
TRBJ1-1 | - | TRBV2 | - | CASSEDRNTEAFF | TGTGCCAGCAGTGAGGACAGAAACACTGAAGCTTTCTTT
TRBJ2-7 | - | TRBV5-1 | TRBD1 | CASSLDRGRHEQYF | TGCGCCAGCAGCTTGGATAGGGGGCGGCACGAGCAGTACTTC
TRBJ2-5 | once | TRBV7-2 | - | CASSLGSSLALQETQYF | TGTGCCAGCAGCTTAGGTTCGTCGCTAGCGCTACAAGAGACCCAGTACTTC
TRBJ1-5 | - | TRBV30 | TRBD1 | CAWRRQGAQPQHF | TGTGCCTGGAGGCGACAGGGGGCTCAGCCCCAGCATTTT